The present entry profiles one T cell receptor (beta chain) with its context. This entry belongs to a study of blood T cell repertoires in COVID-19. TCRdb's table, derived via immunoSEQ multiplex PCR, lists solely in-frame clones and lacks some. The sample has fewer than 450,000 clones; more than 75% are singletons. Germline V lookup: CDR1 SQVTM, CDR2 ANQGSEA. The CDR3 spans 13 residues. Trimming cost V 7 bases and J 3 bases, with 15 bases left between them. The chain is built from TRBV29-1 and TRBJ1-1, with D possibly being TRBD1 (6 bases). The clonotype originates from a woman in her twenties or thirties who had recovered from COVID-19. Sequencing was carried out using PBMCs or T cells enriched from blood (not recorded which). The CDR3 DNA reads TGCAGCGCCACGACAGGCTGGTACACTGAAGCTTTCTTT. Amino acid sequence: CSATTGWYTEAFF.